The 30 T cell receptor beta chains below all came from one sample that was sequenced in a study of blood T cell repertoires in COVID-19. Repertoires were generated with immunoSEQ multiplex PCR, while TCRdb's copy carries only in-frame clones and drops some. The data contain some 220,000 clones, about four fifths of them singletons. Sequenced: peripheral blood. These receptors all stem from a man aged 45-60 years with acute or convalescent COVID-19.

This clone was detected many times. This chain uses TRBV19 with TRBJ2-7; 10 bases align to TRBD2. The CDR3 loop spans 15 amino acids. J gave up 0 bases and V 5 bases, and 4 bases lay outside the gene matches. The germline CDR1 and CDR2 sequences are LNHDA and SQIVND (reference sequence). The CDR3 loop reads CASSLGLAASYEQYF. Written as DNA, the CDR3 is TGTGCCAGTAGTCTCGGACTAGCGGCCTCCTACGAGCAGTACTTC. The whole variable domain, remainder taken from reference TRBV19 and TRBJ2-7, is DGGITQSPKYLFRKEGQNVTLSCEQNLNHDAMYWYRQDPGQGLRLIYYSQIVNDFQKGDIAEGYSVSREKKESFPLTVTSAQKNPTAFYLCASSLGLAASYEQYFGPGTRLTVT.

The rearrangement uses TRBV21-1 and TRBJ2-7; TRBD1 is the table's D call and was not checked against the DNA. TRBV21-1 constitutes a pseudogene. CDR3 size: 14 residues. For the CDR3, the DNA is TGTGCCAGCAGCACGTGGGACATCCCTTACGAGCAGTACTTC. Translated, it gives CASSTWDIPYEQYF.

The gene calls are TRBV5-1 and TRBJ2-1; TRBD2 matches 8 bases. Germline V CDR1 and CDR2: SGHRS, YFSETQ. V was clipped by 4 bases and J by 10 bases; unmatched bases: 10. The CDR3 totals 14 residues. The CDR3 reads CASSQGLAVDEQFF. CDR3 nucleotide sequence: TGCGCCAGCAGCCAAGGACTAGCCGTTGACGAGCAGTTCTTC. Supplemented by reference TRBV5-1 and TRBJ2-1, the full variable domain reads KAGVTQTPRYLIKTRGQQVTLSCSPISGHRSVSWYQQTPGQGLQFLFEYFSETQRNKGNFPGRFSGRQFSNSRSEMNVSTLELGDSALYLCASSQGLAVDEQFFGPGTRLTVL.

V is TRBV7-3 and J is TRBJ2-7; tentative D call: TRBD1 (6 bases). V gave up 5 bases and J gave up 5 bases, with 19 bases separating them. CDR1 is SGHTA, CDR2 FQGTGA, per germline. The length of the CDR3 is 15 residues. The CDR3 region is CASSAHWGPQDEQYF. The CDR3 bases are TGTGCCAGCAGCGCCCACTGGGGGCCCCAGGACGAGCAGTACTTC.

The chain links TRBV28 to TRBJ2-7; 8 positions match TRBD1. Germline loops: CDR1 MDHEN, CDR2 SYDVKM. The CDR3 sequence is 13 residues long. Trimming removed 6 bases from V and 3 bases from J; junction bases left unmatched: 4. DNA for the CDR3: TGTGCCAGCAGCGACAGGGGAAACTACGAGCAGTACTTC. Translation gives CASSDRGNYEQYF.

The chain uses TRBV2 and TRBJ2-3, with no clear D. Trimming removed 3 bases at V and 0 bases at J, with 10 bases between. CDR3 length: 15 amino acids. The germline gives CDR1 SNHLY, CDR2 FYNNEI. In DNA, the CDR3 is TGTGCCAGCAGTGAGTACCACTCTAGCACAGATACGCAGTATTTT. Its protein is CASSEYHSSTDTQYF.

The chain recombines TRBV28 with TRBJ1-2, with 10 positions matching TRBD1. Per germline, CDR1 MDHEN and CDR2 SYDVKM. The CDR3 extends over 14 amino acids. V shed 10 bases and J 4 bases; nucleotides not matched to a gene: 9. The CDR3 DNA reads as TGTGCCACCCAGAGACAGGGGGCGGGCTATGGCTACACCTTC. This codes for CATQRQGAGYGYTF.

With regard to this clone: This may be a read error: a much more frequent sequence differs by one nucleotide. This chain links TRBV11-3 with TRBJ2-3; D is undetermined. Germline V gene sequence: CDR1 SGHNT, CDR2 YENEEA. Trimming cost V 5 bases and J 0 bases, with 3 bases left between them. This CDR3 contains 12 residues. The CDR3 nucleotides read TGTGCCAGCAGCCCTAGCACAGATACGCAGTATTTT. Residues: CASSPSTDTQYF.

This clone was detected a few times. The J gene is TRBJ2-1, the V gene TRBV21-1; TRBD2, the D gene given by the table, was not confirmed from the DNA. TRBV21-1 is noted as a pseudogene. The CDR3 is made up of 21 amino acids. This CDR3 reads CASSNGFIEEREGLSYNEQFF. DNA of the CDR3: TGTGCCAGCAGCAACGGCTTTATCGAGGAGCGGGAGGGCCTGTCCTACAATGAGCAGTTCTTC.

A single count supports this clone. DNA of the CDR3: TGTGCCAGCAGCTTAGCCCCGACGGGAAATGAAAAACTGTTTTTT. Translating it yields CASSLAPTGNEKLFF. This chain links TRBV7-6 with TRBJ1-4; D gene unclear. This CDR3 comprises 15 residues. Germline CDR1 reads SGHVS; CDR2 reads FNYEAQ. The ends were cut back, 0 bases at V and 5 bases at J, with 10 bases in the middle.

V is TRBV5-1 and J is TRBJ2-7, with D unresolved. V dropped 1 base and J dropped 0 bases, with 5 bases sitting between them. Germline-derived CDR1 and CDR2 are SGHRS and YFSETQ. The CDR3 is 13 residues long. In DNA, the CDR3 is TGCGCCAGCAGCTTGCAGTTCTCCTACGAGCAGTACTTC. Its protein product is CASSLQFSYEQYF.

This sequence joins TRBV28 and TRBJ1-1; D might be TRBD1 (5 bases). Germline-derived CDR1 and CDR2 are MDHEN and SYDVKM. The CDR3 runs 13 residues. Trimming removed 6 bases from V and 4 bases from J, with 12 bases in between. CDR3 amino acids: CASSFRGGTEAFF. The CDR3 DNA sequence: TGTGCCAGCAGCTTTCGGGGGGGCACTGAAGCTTTCTTT.

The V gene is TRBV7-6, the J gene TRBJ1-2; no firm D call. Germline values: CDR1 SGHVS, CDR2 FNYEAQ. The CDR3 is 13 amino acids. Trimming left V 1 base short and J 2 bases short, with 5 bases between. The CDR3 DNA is TGTGCCAGCAGCTTAGGGCACAACTATGGCTACACCTTC. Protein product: CASSLGHNYGYTF.

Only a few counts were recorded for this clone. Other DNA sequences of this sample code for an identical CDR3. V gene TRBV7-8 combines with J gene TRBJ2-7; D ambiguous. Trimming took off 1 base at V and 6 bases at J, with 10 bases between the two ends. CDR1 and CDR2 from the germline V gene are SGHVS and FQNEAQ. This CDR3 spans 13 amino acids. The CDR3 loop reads CASSLGLPGEQYF. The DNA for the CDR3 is TGTGCCAGCAGCTTAGGATTGCCCGGCGAGCAGTACTTC.

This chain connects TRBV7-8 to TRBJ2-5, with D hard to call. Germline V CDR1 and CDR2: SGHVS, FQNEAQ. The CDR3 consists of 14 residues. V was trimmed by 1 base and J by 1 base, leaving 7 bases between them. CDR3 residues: CASSLGRLQETQYF. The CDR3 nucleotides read TGTGCCAGCAGCTTAGGGCGGCTCCAAGAGACCCAGTACTTC.

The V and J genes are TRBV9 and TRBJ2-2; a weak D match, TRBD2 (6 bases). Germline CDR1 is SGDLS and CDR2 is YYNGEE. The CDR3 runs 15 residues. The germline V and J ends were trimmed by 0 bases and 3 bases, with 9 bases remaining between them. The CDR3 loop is CASSVAGTYTGELFF. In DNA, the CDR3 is TGTGCCAGCAGCGTAGCAGGGACTTACACCGGGGAGCTGTTTTTT.

Here the CDR3 DNA reads TGTGCCAGCAGTGATGATATTCGAGGGATCGGATCACCCCTCCACTTT. As protein: CASSDDIRGIGSPLHF. The genes are TRBV6-1 and TRBJ1-6; unclear D gene. V lost 3 bases to trimming and J lost 10 bases, with 19 bases between them. Per the germline V gene, CDR1 is MNHNS and CDR2 is SASEGT. This CDR3 has 16 amino acids.

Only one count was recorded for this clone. CDR3 region: CASFRDRGPDTQYF. The CDR3 nucleotides are TGCGCCAGCTTCCGGGACAGGGGGCCAGATACGCAGTATTTT. The chain employs TRBV5-1 and TRBJ2-3; the match to TRBD1 covers 12 bases. Germline V CDR1 and CDR2: SGHRS, YFSETQ. The CDR3 has 14 residues. V shed 7 bases and J 4 bases; nucleotides not matched to a gene: 4.

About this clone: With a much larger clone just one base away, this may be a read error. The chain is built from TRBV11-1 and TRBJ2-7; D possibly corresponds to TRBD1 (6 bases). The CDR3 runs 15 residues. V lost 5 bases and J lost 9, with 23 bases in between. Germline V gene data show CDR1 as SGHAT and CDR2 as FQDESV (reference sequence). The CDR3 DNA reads TGTGCCAGCAGCCATGGACAGATGAGCCCATTGAGGCAGTACTTC. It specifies CASSHGQMSPLRQYF.

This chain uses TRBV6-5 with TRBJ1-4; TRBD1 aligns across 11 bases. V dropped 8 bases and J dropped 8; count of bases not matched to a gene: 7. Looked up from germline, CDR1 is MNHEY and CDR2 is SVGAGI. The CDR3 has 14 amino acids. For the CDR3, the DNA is TGTGCCAGCGGTCGGGGACAGGGGGTGGAAAAACTGTTTTTT. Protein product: CASGRGQGVEKLFF.

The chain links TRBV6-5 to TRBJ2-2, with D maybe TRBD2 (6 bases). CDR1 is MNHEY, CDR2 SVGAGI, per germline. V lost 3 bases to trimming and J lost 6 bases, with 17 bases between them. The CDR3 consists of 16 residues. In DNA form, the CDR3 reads TGTGCCAGCAGTTATTGGGCGGGGAGGTCGGCCGGGGAGCTGTTTTTT. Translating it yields CASSYWAGRSAGELFF.

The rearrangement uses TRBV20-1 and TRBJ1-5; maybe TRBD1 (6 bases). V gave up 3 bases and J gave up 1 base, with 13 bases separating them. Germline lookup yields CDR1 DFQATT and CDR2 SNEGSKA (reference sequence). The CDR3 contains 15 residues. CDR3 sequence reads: CSASTGQQSNQPQHF. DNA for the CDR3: TGCAGTGCTAGTACAGGGCAACAAAGCAATCAGCCCCAGCATTTT.

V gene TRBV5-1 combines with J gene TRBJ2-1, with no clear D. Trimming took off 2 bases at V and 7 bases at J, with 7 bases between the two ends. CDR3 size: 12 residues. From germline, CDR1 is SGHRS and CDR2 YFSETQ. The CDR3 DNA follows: TGCGCCAGCAGCTTAGTCCTAAATGAGCAGTTCTTC. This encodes CASSLVLNEQFF. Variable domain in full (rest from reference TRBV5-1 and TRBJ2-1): KAGVTQTPRYLIKTRGQQVTLSCSPISGHRSVSWYQQTPGQGLQFLFEYFSETQRNKGNFPGRFSGRQFSNSRSEMNVSTLELGDSALYLCASSLVLNEQFFGPGTRLTVL.

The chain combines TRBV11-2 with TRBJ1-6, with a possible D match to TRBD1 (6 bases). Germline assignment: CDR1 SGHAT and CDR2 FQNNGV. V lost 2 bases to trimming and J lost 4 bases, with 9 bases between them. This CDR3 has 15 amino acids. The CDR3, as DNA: TGTGCCAGCAGCTTATTCGGGACATATAATTCACCCCTCCACTTT. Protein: CASSLFGTYNSPLHF.

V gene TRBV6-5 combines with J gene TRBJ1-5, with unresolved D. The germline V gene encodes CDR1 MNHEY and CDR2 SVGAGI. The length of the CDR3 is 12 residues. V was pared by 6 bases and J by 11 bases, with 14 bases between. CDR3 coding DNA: TGTGCCAGCAGCCACCCTCACTCGGCCCAGCATTTT. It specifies CASSHPHSAQHF.

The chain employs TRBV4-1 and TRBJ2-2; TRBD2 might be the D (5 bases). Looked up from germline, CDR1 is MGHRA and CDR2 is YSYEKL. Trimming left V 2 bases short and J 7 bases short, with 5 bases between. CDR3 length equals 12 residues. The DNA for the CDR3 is TGCGCCAGCAGCCAACGGGGCGGGGAGCTGTTTTTT. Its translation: CASSQRGGELFF.

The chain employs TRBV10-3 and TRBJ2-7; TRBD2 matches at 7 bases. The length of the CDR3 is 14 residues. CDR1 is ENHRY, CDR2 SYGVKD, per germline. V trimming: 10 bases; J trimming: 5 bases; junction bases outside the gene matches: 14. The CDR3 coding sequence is TGTGCCACCCGGCCGAACGGGGAGGGAAACGAGCAGTACTTC. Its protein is CATRPNGEGNEQYF.

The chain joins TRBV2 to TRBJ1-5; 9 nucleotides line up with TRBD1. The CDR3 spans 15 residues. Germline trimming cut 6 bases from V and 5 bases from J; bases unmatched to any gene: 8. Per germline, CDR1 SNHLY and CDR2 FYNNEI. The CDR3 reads CASRKRGQGDQPQHF. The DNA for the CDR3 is TGTGCCAGCAGGAAACGGGGACAGGGTGATCAGCCCCAGCATTTT. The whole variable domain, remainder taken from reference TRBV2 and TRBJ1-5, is EPEVTQTPSHQVTQMGQEVILRCVPISNHLYFYWYRQILGQKVEFLVSFYNNEISEKSEIFDDQFSVERPDGSNFTLKIRSTKLEDSAMYFCASRKRGQGDQPQHFGDGTRLSIL.

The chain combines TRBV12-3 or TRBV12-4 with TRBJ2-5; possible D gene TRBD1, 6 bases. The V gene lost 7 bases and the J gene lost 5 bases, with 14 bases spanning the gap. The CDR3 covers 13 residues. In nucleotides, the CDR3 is TGTGCCAGCAACCTTGGGGGCGGGGAGACCCAGTACTTC. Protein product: CASNLGGGETQYF.

The CDR3 sequence is CASGQRGAVDTQYF. The CDR3 DNA follows: TGTGCTAGTGGCCAGCGGGGGGCGGTAGATACGCAGTATTTT. This chain connects TRBV12-5 to TRBJ2-3; 9 positions agree with TRBD2. This CDR3 spans 14 amino acids. The germline V gene encodes CDR1 LGHNT and CDR2 FRNRAP. Trimming at V came to 6 bases and at J to 5 bases, leaving 6 bases not matched to a gene.